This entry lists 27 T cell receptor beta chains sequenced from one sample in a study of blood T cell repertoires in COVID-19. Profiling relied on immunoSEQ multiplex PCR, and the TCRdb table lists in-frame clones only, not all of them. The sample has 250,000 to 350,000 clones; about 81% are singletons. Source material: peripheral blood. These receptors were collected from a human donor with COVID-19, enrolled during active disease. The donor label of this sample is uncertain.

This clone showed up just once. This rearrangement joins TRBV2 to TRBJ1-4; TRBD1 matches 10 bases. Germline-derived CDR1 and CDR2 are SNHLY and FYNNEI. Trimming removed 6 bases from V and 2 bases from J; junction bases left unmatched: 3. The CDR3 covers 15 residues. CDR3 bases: TGTGCCAGCAGGCAGGACAGGGGGACTAATGAAAAACTGTTTTTT. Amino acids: CASRQDRGTNEKLFF.

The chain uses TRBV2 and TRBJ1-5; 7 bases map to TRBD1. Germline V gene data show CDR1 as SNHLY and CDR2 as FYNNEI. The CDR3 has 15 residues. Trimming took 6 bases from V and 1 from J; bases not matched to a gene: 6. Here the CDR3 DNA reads TGTGCCAGCAGCGACAGGGCTATGAGCAATCAGCCCCAGCATTTT. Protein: CASSDRAMSNQPQHF.

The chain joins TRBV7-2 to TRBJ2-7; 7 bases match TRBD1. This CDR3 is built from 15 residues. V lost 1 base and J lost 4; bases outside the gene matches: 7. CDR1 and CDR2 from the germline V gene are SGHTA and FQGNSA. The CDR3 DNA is TGTGCCAGCAGCTTAGGAAGGCAGGGGGTGTACGAGCAGTACTTC. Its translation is CASSLGRQGVYEQYF.

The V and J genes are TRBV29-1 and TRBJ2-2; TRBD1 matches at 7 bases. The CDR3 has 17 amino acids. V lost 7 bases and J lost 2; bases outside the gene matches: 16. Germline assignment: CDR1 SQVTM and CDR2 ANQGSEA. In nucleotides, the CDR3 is TGCAGCGCTGCGATATCATCCGGGACAGCAAACACCGGGGAGCTGTTTTTT. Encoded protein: CSAAISSGTANTGELFF.

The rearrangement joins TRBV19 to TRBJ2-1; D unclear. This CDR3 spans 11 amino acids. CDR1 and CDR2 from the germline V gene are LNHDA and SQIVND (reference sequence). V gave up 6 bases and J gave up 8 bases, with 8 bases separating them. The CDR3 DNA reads TGTGCCAGTAGGAACTTCGATGAGCAGTTCTTC. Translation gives CASRNFDEQFF.

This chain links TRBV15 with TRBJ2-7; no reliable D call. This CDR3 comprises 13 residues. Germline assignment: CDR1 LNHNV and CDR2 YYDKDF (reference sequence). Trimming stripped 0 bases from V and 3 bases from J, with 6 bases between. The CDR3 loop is CATSRDPGYEQYF. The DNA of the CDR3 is TGTGCCACCAGCAGAGATCCAGGCTACGAGCAGTACTTC.

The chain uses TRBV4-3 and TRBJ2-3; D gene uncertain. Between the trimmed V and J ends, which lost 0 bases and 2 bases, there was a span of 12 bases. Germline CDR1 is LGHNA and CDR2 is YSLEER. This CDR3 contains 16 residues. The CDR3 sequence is CASSQESPAFTDTQYF. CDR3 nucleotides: TGCGCCAGCAGCCAAGAATCACCAGCGTTCACAGATACGCAGTATTTT.

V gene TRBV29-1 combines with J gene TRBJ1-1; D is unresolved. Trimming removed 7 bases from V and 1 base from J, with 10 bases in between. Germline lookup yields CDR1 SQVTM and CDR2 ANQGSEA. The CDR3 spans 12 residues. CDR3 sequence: CSGGSQNTEAFF. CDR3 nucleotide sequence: TGCAGCGGAGGGAGTCAGAACACTGAAGCTTTCTTT. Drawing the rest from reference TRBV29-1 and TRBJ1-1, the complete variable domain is SAVISQKPSRDICQRGTSLTIQCQVDSQVTMMFWYRQQPGQSLTLIATANQGSEATYESGFVIDKFPISRPNLTFSTLTVSNMSPEDSSIYLCSGGSQNTEAFFGQGTRLTVV.

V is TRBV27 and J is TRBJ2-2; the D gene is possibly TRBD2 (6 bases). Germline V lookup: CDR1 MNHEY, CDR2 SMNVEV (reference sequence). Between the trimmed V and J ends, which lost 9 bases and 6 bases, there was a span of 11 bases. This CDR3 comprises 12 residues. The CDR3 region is CARDGRAGELFF. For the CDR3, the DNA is TGTGCCAGAGACGGGAGAGCCGGGGAGCTGTTTTTT.

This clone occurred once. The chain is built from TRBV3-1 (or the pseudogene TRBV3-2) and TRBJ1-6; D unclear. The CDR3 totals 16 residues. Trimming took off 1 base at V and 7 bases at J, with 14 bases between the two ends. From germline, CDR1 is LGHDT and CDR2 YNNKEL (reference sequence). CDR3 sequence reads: CASSQVPAAMNSPLHF. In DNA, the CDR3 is TGTGCCAGCAGCCAAGTTCCGGCAGCGATGAATTCACCCCTCCACTTT.

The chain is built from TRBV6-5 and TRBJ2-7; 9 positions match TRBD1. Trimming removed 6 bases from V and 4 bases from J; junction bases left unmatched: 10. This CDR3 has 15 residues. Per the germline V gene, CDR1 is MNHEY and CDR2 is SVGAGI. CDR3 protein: CASRNSRDRVYEQYF. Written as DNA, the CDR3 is TGTGCCAGCAGAAATTCGAGGGACAGGGTATACGAGCAGTACTTC.

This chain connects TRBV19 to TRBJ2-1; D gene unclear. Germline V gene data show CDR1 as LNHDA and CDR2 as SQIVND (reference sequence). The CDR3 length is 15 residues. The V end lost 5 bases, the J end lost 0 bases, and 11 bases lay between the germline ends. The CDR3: CASSFASSSYNEQFF. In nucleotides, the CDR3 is TGTGCCAGTAGTTTCGCCTCCAGCTCCTACAATGAGCAGTTCTTC.

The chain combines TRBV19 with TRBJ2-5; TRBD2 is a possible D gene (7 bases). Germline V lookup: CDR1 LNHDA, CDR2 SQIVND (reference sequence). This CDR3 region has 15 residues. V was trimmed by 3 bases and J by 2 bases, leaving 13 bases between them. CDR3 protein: CASSILGRGQETQYF. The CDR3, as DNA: TGTGCCAGTAGTATCTTAGGGAGGGGGCAAGAGACCCAGTACTTC.

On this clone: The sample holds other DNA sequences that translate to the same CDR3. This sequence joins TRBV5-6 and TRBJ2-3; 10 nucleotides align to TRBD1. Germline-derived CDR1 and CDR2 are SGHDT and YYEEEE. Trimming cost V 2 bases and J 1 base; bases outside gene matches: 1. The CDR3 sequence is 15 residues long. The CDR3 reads CASSLGTGGTDTQYF. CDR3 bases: TGTGCCAGCAGCTTAGGGACAGGGGGCACAGATACGCAGTATTTT.

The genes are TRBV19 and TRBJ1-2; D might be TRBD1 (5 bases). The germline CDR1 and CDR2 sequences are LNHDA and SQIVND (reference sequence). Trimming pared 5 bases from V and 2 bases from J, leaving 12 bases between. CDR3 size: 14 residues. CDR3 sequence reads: CASSPQAPNYGYTF. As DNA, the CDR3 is TGTGCCAGTAGTCCACAGGCCCCAAACTATGGCTACACCTTC. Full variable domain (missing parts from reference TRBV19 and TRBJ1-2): DGGITQSPKYLFRKEGQNVTLSCEQNLNHDAMYWYRQDPGQGLRLIYYSQIVNDFQKGDIAEGYSVSREKKESFPLTVTSAQKNPTAFYLCASSPQAPNYGYTFGSGTRLTVV.

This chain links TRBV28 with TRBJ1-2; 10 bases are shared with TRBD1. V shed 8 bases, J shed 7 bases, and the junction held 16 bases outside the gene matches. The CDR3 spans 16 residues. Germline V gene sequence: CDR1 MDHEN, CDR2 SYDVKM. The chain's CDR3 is CASGKPWTGGGGGYTF. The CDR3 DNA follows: TGTGCCAGCGGGAAACCTTGGACAGGGGGTGGGGGTGGCTACACCTTC.

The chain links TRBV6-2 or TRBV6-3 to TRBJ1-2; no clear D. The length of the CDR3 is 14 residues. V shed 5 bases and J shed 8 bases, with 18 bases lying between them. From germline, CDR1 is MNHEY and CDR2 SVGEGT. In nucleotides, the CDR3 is TGTGCCAGCAGTGCCCCCACGAGGAAACGAGGCTACACCTTC. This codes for CASSAPTRKRGYTF.

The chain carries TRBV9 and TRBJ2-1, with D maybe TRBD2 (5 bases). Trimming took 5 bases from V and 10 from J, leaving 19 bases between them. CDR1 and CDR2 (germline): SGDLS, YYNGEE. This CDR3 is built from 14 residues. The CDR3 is CASRPSAEPGEQFF. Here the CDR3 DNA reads TGTGCCAGCAGGCCAAGTGCAGAACCGGGAGAGCAGTTCTTC.

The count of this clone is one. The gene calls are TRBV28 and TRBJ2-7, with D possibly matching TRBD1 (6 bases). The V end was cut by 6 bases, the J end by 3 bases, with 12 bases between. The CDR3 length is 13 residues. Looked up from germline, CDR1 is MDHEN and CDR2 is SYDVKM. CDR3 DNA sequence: TGTGCCAGCAGCGTAGGACAGTACTACGAGCAGTACTTC. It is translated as CASSVGQYYEQYF.

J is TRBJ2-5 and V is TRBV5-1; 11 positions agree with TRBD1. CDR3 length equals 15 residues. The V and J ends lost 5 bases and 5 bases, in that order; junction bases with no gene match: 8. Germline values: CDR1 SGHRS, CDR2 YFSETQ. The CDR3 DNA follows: TGCGCCAGCAGGGACAGGGGGCGCGGTGGGGAGACCCAGTACTTC. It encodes CASRDRGRGGETQYF.

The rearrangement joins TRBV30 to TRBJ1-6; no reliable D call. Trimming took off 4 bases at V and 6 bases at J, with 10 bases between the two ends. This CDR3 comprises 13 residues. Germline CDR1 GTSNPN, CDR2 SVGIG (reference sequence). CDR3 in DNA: TGTGCCTGGACGTTTACACCTAATTCACCCCTCCACTTT. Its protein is CAWTFTPNSPLHF.

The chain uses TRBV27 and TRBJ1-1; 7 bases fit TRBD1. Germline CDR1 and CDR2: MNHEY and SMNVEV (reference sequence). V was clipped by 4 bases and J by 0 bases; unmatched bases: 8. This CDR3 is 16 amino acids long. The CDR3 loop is CASSSAGGTLNTEAFF. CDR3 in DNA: TGTGCCAGCAGTTCAGCAGGGGGTACCTTGAACACTGAAGCTTTCTTT.

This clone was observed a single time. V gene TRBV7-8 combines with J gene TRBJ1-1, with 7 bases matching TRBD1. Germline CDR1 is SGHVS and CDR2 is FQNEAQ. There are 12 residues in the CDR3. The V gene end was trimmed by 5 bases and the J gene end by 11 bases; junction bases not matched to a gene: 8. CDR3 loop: CASSPRTGAAFF. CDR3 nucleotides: TGTGCCAGCAGCCCGCGGACAGGAGCTGCTTTCTTT.

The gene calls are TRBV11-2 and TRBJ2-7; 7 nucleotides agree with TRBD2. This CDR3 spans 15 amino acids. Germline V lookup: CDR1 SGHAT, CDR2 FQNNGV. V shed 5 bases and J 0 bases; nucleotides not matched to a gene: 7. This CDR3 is CASSLSRGVSYEQYF. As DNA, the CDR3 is TGTGCCAGCAGCCTCTCACGGGGGGTCTCCTACGAGCAGTACTTC.

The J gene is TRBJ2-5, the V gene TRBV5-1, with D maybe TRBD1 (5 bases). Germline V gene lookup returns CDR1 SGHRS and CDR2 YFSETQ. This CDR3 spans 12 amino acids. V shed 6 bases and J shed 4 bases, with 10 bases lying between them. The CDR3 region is CASTRQGETQYF. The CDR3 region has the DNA TGCGCCAGCACACGGCAGGGAGAGACCCAGTACTTC.

The CDR3 sequence is CASNLGAEQPQHF. CDR3 bases: TGTGCCAGCAACTTAGGGGCGGAGCAGCCCCAGCATTTT. J is TRBJ1-5 and V is TRBV2, with D tentatively TRBD1 (5 bases). Looked up from germline, CDR1 is SNHLY and CDR2 is FYNNEI. V lost 7 bases, J lost 7 bases, and 14 bases lay in between. CDR3 length: 13 amino acids.

The chain's CDR3 is CASSYQQYNEKLFF. CDR3 in DNA: TGTGCCAGCAGTTACCAACAGTACAATGAAAAACTGTTTTTT. The genes are TRBV6-6 and TRBJ1-4; D gene ambiguous. The CDR3 extends over 14 amino acids. Germline V gives CDR1 MNHNY, CDR2 SVGAGI (reference sequence). The V end was cut by 2 bases, the J end by 5 bases, with 9 bases between.